A selection of T cell receptor beta chains follows, all from one sample in a study of ipilimumab plus nivolumab after autologous stem cell transplantation. Assay: immunoSEQ multiplex PCR; the TCRdb copy retains only in-frame clones and omits some. The sample contains 4,000 to 6,000 clones, around 66% of which appear only once. This specimen consisted of PBMCs, obtained in a trial of ipilimumab plus nivolumab as post-transplant consolidation. The receptors originated from a male donor with multiple myeloma. The CDR3 runs from the conserved cysteine through the conserved F or W. A D gene is named only where the DNA matches it firmly. Clone size is not always given. Where it is, it says once, few, many or a class for expanded clones.

CDR3aa: CASRISYEQYF
CDR3nt: TGTGCCAGCAGGATCTCCTACGAGCAGTACTTC
j_gene: TRBJ2-7
d_gene: .
abundance: .
len: 11
v_gene: TRBV6-1

CDR3aa: CASSYGSANYGYTF
CDR3nt: TGTGCCAGCAGCTATGGTTCCGCTAACTATGGCTACACCTTC
j_gene: TRBJ1-2
d_gene: .
abundance: .
len: 14
v_gene: TRBV4-2

CDR3aa: CASSPEWGRNTEAFF
CDR3nt: TGTGCCAGCAGCCCAGAATGGGGGAGGAACACTGAAGCTTTCTTT
j_gene: TRBJ1-1
d_gene: .
abundance: .
len: 15
v_gene: TRBV7-9

CDR3aa: CASSLIRQGGNEQFF
CDR3nt: TGTGCCAGCAGCTTGATAAGACAGGGGGGGAATGAGCAGTTCTTC
j_gene: TRBJ2-1
d_gene: TRBD1
abundance: .
len: 15
v_gene: TRBV5-6

CDR3aa: CASSRDRGREKLFF
CDR3nt: TGTGCCAGCAGTAGGGACAGGGGGAGAGAAAAACTGTTTTTT
j_gene: TRBJ1-4
d_gene: TRBD1
abundance: .
len: 14
v_gene: TRBV14

CDR3aa: CASHPHWFMNTEAFF
CDR3nt: TGTGCCAGCCACCCGCATTGGTTTATGAACACTGAAGCTTTCTTT
j_gene: TRBJ1-1
d_gene: .
abundance: few
len: 15
v_gene: TRBV18

CDR3aa: CASSPKGQGREKLFF
CDR3nt: TGTGCCAGCAGCCCCAAGGGGCAGGGGAGGGAAAAACTGTTTTTT
j_gene: TRBJ1-4
d_gene: .
abundance: .
len: 15
v_gene: TRBV9

CDR3aa: CASSLAEAFYEQYF
CDR3nt: TGCGCCAGCAGCTTGGCGGAGGCGTTCTACGAGCAGTACTTC
j_gene: TRBJ2-7
d_gene: .
abundance: few
len: 14
v_gene: TRBV5-1

CDR3aa: CASSRTAGEQYF
CDR3nt: TGTGCCAGCAGCAGGACAGCTGGTGAGCAGTACTTC
j_gene: TRBJ2-7
d_gene: .
abundance: once
len: 12
v_gene: TRBV6-1

CDR3aa: CASSINRDSGTYGYTF
CDR3nt: TGTGCCAGCAGCATTAACCGGGACAGTGGGACCTATGGCTACACCTTC
j_gene: TRBJ1-2
d_gene: TRBD1
abundance: few
len: 16
v_gene: TRBV6-6

CDR3aa: CAISSGLSLNQPQHF
CDR3nt: TGTGCCATCAGCTCGGGACTCTCCCTAAATCAGCCCCAGCATTTT
j_gene: TRBJ1-5
d_gene: .
abundance: .
len: 15
v_gene: TRBV10-3

CDR3aa: CASRPGHNNEKLFF
CDR3nt: TGTGCCAGCAGACCTGGACACAATAATGAAAAACTGTTTTTT
j_gene: TRBJ1-4
d_gene: .
abundance: few
len: 14
v_gene: TRBV6-5

CDR3aa: CASSPGTGPQVMQYF
CDR3nt: TGTGCCAGTAGTCCAGGGACAGGGCCCCAGGTAATGCAGTACTTC
j_gene: TRBJ2-7
d_gene: TRBD1
abundance: .
len: 15
v_gene: TRBV19

CDR3aa: CASSLINVSDYNEQFF
CDR3nt: TGCGCCAGCAGCTTGATAAATGTTAGCGACTACAATGAGCAGTTCTTC
j_gene: TRBJ2-1
d_gene: .
abundance: .
len: 16
v_gene: TRBV5-1

CDR3aa: CASSLLPGVERYDEQFF
CDR3nt: TGTGCCAGCAGCTTACTCCCGGGCGTGGAGAGGTACGATGAGCAGTTCTTC
j_gene: TRBJ2-1
d_gene: .
abundance: .
len: 17
v_gene: TRBV7-8

CDR3aa: CASSQGTGPTEAFF
CDR3nt: TGTGCCAGCAGTCAAGGGACAGGCCCGACTGAAGCTTTCTTT
j_gene: TRBJ1-1
d_gene: TRBD1
abundance: .
len: 14
v_gene: TRBV6-5

CDR3aa: CASSILDRVHYEQYF
CDR3nt: TGTGCCAGCAGCATCTTAGACAGGGTTCACTACGAGCAGTACTTC
j_gene: TRBJ2-7
d_gene: TRBD1
abundance: .
len: 15
v_gene: TRBV5-4

CDR3aa: CSARAQVTQYF
CDR3nt: TGCAGTGCTAGAGCCCAGGTTACCCAGTACTTC
j_gene: TRBJ2-5
d_gene: .
abundance: .
len: 11
v_gene: TRBV20-1

CDR3aa: CASHRGSNSEGEKLFF
CDR3nt: TGTGCCAGTCACCGAGGGTCAAACAGTGAGGGTGAAAAACTGTTTTTT
j_gene: TRBJ1-4
d_gene: .
abundance: .
len: 16
v_gene: TRBV28

CDR3aa: CASSLPGANVLTF
CDR3nt: TGTGCCAGCAGCTTGCCCGGGGCCAACGTCCTGACTTTC
j_gene: TRBJ2-6
d_gene: .
abundance: .
len: 13
v_gene: TRBV5-6

CDR3aa: CASREGHRGELFF
CDR3nt: TGTGCCAGCAGGGAAGGACACCGCGGGGAGCTGTTTTTT
j_gene: TRBJ2-2
d_gene: .
abundance: .
len: 13
v_gene: TRBV6-1

CDR3aa: CASSLSGVPTGELFF
CDR3nt: TGTGCCAGCAGTTTATCTGGGGTCCCCACCGGGGAGCTGTTTTTT
j_gene: TRBJ2-2
d_gene: .
abundance: once
len: 15
v_gene: TRBV27

CDR3aa: CASSSTGATNEKLFF
CDR3nt: TGTGCCAGCAGTTCGACAGGGGCAACTAATGAAAAACTGTTTTTT
j_gene: TRBJ1-4
d_gene: TRBD1
abundance: once
len: 15
v_gene: TRBV27

CDR3aa: CASSLDRANEKLFF
CDR3nt: TGTGCCAGCAGCTTGGACAGAGCTAATGAAAAACTGTTTTTT
j_gene: TRBJ1-4
d_gene: .
abundance: .
len: 14
v_gene: TRBV5-6

CDR3aa: CASGQGAAGELFF
CDR3nt: TGTGCCTCGGGCCAGGGGGCAGCCGGGGAGCTGTTTTTT
j_gene: TRBJ2-2
d_gene: TRBD1
abundance: .
len: 13
v_gene: TRBV9